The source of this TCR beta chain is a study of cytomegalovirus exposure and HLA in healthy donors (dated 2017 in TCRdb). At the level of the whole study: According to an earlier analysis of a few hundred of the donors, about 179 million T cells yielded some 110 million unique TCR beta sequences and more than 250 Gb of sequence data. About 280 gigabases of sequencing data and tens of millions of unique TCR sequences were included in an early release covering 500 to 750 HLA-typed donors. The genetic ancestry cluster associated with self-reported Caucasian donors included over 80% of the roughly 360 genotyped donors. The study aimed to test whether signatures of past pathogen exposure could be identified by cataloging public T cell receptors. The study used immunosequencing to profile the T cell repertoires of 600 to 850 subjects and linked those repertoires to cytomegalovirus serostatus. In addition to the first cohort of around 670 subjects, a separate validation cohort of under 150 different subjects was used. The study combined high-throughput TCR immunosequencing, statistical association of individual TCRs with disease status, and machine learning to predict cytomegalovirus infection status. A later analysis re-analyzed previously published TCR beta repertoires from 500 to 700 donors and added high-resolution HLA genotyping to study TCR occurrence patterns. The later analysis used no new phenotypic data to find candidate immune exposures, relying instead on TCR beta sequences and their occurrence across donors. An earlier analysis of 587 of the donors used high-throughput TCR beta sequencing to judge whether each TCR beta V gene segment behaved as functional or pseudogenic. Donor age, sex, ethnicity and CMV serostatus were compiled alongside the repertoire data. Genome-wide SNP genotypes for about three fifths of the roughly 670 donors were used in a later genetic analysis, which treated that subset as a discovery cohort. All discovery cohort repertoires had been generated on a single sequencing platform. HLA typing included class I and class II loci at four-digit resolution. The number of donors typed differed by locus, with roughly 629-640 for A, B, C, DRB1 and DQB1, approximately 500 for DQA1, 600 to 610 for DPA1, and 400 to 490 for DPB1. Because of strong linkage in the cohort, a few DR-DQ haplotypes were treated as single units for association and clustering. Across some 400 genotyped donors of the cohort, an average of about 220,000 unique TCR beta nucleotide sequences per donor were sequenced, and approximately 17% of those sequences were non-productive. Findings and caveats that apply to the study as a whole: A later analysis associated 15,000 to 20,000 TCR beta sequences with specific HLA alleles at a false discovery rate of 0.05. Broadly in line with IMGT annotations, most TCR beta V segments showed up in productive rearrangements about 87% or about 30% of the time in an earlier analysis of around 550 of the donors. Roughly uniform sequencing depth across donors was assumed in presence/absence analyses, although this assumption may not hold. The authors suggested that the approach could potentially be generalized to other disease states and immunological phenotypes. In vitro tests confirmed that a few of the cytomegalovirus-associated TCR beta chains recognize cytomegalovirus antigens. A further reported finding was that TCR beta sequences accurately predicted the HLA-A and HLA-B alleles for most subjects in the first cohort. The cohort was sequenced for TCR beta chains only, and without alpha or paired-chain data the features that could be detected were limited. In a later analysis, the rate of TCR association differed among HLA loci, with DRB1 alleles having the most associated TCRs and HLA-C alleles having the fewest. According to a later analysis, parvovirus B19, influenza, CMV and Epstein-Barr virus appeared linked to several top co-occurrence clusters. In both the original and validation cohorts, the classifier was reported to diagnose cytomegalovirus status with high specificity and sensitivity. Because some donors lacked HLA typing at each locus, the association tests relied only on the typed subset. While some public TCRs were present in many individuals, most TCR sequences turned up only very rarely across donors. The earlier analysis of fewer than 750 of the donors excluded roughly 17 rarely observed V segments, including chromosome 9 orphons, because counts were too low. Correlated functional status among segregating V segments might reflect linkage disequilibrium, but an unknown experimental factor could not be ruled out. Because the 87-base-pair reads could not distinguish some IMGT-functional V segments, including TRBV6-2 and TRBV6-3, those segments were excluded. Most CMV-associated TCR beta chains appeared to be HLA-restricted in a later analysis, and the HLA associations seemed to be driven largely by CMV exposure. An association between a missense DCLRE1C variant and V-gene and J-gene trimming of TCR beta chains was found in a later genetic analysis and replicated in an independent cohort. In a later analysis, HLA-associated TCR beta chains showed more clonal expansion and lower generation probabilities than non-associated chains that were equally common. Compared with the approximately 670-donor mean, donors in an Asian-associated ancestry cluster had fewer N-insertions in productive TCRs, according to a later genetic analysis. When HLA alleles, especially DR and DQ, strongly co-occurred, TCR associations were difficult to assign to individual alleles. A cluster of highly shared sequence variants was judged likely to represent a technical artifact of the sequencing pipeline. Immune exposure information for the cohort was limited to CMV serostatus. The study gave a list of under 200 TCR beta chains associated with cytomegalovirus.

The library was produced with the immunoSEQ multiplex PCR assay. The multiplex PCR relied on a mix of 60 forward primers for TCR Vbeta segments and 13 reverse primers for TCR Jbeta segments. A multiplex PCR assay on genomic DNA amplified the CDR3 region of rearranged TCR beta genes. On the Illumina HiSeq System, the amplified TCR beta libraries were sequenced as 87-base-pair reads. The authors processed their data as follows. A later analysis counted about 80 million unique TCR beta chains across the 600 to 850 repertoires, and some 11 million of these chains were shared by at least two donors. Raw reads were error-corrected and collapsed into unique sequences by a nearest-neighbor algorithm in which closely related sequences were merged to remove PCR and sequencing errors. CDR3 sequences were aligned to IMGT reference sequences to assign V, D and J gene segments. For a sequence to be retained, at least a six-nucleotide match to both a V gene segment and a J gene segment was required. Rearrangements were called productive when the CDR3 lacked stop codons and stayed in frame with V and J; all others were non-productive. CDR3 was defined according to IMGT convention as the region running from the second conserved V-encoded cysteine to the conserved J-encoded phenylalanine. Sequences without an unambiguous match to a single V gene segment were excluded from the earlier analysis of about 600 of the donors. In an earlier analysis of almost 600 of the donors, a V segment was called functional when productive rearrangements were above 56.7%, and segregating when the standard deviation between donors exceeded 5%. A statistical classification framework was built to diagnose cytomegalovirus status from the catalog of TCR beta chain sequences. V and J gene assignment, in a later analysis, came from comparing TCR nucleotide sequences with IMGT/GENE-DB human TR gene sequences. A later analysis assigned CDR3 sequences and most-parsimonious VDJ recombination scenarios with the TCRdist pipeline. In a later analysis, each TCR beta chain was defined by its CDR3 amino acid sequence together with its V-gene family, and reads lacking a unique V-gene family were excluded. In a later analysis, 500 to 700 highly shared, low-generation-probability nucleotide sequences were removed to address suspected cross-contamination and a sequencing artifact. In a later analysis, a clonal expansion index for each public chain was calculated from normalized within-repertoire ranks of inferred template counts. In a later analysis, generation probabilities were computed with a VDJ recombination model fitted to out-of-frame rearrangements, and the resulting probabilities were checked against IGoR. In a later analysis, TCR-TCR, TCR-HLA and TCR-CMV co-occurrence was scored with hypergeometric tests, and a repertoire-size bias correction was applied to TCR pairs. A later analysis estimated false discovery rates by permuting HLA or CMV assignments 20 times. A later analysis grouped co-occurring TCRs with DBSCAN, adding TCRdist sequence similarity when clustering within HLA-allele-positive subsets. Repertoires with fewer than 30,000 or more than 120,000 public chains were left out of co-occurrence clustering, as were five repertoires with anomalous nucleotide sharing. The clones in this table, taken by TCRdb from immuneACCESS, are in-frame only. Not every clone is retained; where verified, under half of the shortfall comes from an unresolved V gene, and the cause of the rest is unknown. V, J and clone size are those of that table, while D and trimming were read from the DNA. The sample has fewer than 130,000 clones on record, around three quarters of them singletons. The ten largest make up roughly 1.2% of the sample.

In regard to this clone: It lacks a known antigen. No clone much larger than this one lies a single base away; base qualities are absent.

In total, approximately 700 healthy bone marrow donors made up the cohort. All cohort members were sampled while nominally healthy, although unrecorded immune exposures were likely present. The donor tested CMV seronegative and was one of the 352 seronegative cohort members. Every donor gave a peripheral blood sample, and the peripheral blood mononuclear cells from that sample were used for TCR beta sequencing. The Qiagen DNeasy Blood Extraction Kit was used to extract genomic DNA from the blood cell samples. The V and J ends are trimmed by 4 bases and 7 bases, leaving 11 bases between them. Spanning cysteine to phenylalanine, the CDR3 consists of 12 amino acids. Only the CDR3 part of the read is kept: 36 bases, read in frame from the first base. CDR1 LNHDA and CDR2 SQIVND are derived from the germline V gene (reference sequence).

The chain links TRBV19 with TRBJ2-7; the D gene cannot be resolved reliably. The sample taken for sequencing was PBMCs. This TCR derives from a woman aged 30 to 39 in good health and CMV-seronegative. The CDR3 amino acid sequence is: CASSTPTTEQYF. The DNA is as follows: TGTGCCAGTAGTACTCCGACGACAGAGCAGTACTTC. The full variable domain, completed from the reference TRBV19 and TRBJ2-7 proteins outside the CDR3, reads DGGITQSPKYLFRKEGQNVTLSCEQNLNHDAMYWYRQDPGQGLRLIYYSQIVNDFQKGDIAEGYSVSREKKESFPLTVTSAQKNPTAFYLCASSTPTTEQYFGPGTRLTVT.